Listed below are T cell receptor beta chains from one sample, sequenced in a study of cytomegalovirus exposure and HLA in healthy donors. The method was immunoSEQ multiplex PCR; TCRdb's version includes in-frame clones alone and lacks a portion of them. The table records around 180,000 clones, 65% to 90% of them present only once. Sequenced sample: PBMCs. The receptors stem from a girl aged 2-10 years in good health and CMV-seropositive. The CDR3 runs from the conserved cysteine through the conserved F or W. Fields, in order: V gene, clone size, D gene, J gene, CDR3 protein, CDR3 DNA. A D gene is named only where the DNA matches it firmly. The size of a clone is reported for some rows only, either as once, few or many, or as a class for expanded clones.

>TRBV28|once|-|TRBJ2-2
CASSLAPTGELFF
TGTGCCAGCAGTTTGGCCCCCACCGGGGAGCTGTTTTTT
>TRBV5-1|-|TRBD2|TRBJ2-1
CASSWTSGGAAEQFF
TGCGCCAGCAGCTGGACCTCGGGGGGGGCGGCTGAGCAGTTCTTC
>TRBV18|-|-|TRBJ1-2
CASSPSHRAGNYGYTF
TGTGCCAGCTCACCAAGTCACAGGGCCGGTAACTATGGCTACACCTTC
>TRBV21-1|-|-|TRBJ1-5
CASSKHRDRGQPQHF
TGTGCCAGCAGCAAACACCGGGACAGGGGGCAGCCCCAGCATTTT
>TRBV19|-|-|TRBJ1-1
CASSIVGGLTEAFF
TGTGCCAGTAGTATAGTGGGGGGGCTGACTGAAGCTTTCTTT
>TRBV29-1|-|TRBD1|TRBJ1-4
CSGQGTGTNEKPFF
TGCAGCGGACAGGGGACAGGGACTAATGAAAAACCGTTTTTT
>TRBV6-1|-|TRBD1|TRBJ1-4
CASSGQGGNEKLFF
TGTGCCAGCAGCGGACAGGGGGGAAATGAAAAACTGTTTTTT
>TRBV6-1|-|-|TRBJ1-2
CASKESGVGGYTF
TGTGCCAGCAAGGAATCAGGGGTTGGTGGCTACACCTTC
>TRBV30|-|TRBD2|TRBJ2-7
CAWSALRLAGLYEQYF
TGTGCCTGGAGTGCTCTAAGACTAGCGGGTTTGTACGAGCAGTACTTC
>TRBV5-1|-|TRBD1|TRBJ1-4
CASSSQTGGRRKKLFF
TGCGCCAGCAGCTCCCAGACAGGGGGCCGAAGGAAAAAACTGTTTTTT
>TRBV30|-|TRBD1|TRBJ2-3
CAWQGVDTDTQYF
TGTGCCTGGCAGGGGGTCGACACAGATACGCAGTATTTT
>TRBV6-6|-|TRBD1|TRBJ2-7
CASSSTGTGTYEQYF
TGTGCCAGCAGTTCCACCGGGACAGGGACCTACGAGCAGTACTTC
>TRBV6-6|few|TRBD1|TRBJ2-1
CASRLTGTAGNEQFF
TGTGCCAGCAGACTTACCGGGACAGCAGGCAATGAGCAGTTCTTC
>TRBV11-3|-|-|TRBJ1-4
CASSAHFATNEKLFF
TGTGCCAGCAGCGCCCACTTTGCAACTAATGAAAAACTGTTTTTT
>TRBV6-1|once|TRBD1|TRBJ1-2
CASIGGQGGNYGYTF
TGTGCCAGCATCGGGGGACAGGGGGGGAACTATGGCTACACCTTC
>TRBV29-1|-|TRBD2|TRBJ2-3
CSVDRAGGVTDTQYF
TGCAGCGTTGATAGAGCGGGGGGGGTGACAGATACGCAGTATTTT
>TRBV29-1|-|TRBD1|TRBJ1-1
CSVGAPKGAWTEAFF
TGCAGCGTCGGAGCGCCTAAGGGGGCTTGGACTGAAGCTTTCTTT
>TRBV15|-|-|TRBJ2-2
CAIPGPNAGELFF
TGTGCCATCCCAGGTCCTAACGCCGGGGAGCTGTTTTTT
>TRBV5-4|-|TRBD2|TRBJ2-7
CASSYGRGGPAREQYF
TGTGCCAGCAGCTATGGACGCGGGGGGCCCGCGCGGGAGCAGTACTTC
>TRBV28|-|-|TRBJ2-5
CASTSRETQYF
TGTGCCAGCACCTCCCGGGAGACCCAGTACTTC
>TRBV19|-|TRBD2|TRBJ2-7
CASSIGASGSYEQYF
TGTGCCAGTAGTATAGGGGCTAGCGGGAGCTACGAGCAGTACTTC
>TRBV4-1|once|-|TRBJ1-1
CASSHPGGAVAAFF
TGCGCCAGCAGCCATCCAGGCGGGGCAGTAGCGGCTTTCTTT
>TRBV5-4|-|-|TRBJ1-5
CASSLGREQPQHF
TGTGCCAGCAGCTTGGGGAGGGAGCAGCCCCAGCATTTT
>TRBV30|-|-|TRBJ2-5
CAWSGGVFQETQYF
TGTGCCTGGAGTGGCGGGGTATTTCAAGAGACCCAGTACTTC
>TRBV25-1|-|TRBD1|TRBJ1-2
CASSRGTGDGYTF
TGTGCCAGCAGTCGCGGGACAGGGGATGGCTACACCTTC